This TCR beta chain was identified during a study of CD8 T cells in ankylosing spondylitis. Study results and caveats: The authors found the disease-linked clones to be CD8+ and relatively rare in peripheral blood. The clones that were linked to disease were reported to be significantly enriched in matched synovial fluid samples from ankylosing spondylitis patients.

This clonotype has at least ten counts. Its specificity is not known. The CDR3 totals 12 residues. CDR1 DFQATT and CDR2 SNEGSKA come from the germline V gene (reference sequence). V lost 0 bases and J 4 bases, leaving 6 bases between the germline ends. Quantitative 5'-RACE with molecular barcodes generated TCR beta libraries. Each CDR3 protein gets one entry after TCRdb re-called the 5' RACE reads with MiXCR. The sample contains under 150,000 distinct CDR3 sequences, roughly 8.8% of which appear only once. Sequences were obtained from synovial fluid, either unsorted or a sorted T cell fraction (not recorded which). This clonotype was sampled from a male donor with ankylosing spondylitis. The rearrangement joins TRBV20-1 to TRBJ1-2; D is unresolved. The CDR3 spells CSARDSGYGYTF. The CDR3 region has the DNA TGCAGTGCTAGAGACAGTGGCTATGGCTACACCTTC.